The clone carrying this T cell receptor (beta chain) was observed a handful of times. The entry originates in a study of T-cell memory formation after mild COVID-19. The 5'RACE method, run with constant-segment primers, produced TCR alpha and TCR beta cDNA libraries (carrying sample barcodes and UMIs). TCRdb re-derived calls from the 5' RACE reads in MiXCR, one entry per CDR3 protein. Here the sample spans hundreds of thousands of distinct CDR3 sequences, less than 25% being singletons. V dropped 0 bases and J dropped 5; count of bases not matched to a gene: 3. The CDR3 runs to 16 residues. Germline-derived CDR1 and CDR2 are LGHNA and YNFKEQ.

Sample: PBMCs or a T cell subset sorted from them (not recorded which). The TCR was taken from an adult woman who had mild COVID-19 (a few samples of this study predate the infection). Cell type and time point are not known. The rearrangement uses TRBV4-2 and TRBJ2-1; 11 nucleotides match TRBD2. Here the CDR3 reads CASSQEGLADNNEQFF. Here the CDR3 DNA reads TGTGCCAGCAGCCAAGAGGGACTAGCGGATAACAATGAGCAGTTCTTC.